Below are 22 T cell receptor beta chains sequenced from a single sample in a study of vaccination and CD4 T cells after COVID-19. The Oncomine TCR Beta short-read assay sequenced DNA from cultured CD4+ T cells. TCRdb re-called the PCR reads through MiXCR, storing one row per CDR3 protein. Of approximately 17,000 distinct CDR3 sequences in the sample, 48% were seen once. This sample's treatment: approximately 9-day PBMC culture with coronavirus spike peptide pools or control peptides (ViraFEST assay). The antigens of these receptors remain unknown. Sequences were derived from CD4+ T cells from blood, cultured in vitro, sampled before SARS-CoV-2 vaccination. The receptors were gathered from a human donor who had recovered from COVID-19.

The gene calls are TRBV7-2 and TRBJ2-2, with a tentative D call TRBD2 (5 bases). This CDR3 contains 15 residues. The V and J ends lost 4 bases and 1 base respectively, with 10 bases between them. Per the germline V gene, CDR1 is SGHTA and CDR2 is FQGNSA. This CDR3 is CASSSWERNTGELFF. CDR3 bases: TGTGCCAGCAGCTCGTGGGAGAGGAACACCGGGGAGCTGTTTTTT.

The rearrangement links TRBV6-2 or TRBV6-3 to TRBJ2-3; D perhaps matches TRBD2 (6 bases). Per germline, CDR1 MNHEY and CDR2 SVGEGT. V was shortened by 6 bases and J by 2 bases, with 15 bases between the two germline ends. The CDR3 extends over 15 amino acids. CDR3 nucleotide sequence: TGTGCCAGCAGATTACGGGGGATCCACACAGATACGCAGTATTTT. This encodes CASRLRGIHTDTQYF.

This clonotype was seen more than once but under ten times. The genes are TRBV7-2 and TRBJ1-1, with 8 bases identical to TRBD1. This CDR3 contains 15 residues. Germline V gives CDR1 SGHTA, CDR2 FQGNSA. After removal of 6 bases from V and 1 base from J, the junction contained 7 bases not matched to a gene. CDR3 sequence reads: CASRVRGRGNTEAFF. In DNA form, the CDR3 reads TGTGCCAGCAGGGTCAGGGGGCGAGGGAACACTGAAGCTTTCTTT.

The rearrangement links TRBV19 to TRBJ1-1; D gene uncertain. With 3 bases removed from V and 4 bases from J, the gap between germline ends came to 9 bases. Germline CDR1 LNHDA, CDR2 SQIVND (reference sequence). This CDR3 comprises 13 residues. CDR3 in amino acids: CASSMRRPTEAFF. For the CDR3, the DNA is TGTGCCAGTAGTATGAGGAGGCCCACTGAAGCTTTCTTT. The full variable domain, with the rest looked up from reference TRBV19 and TRBJ1-1, is DGGITQSPKYLFRKEGQNVTLSCEQNLNHDAMYWYRQDPGQGLRLIYYSQIVNDFQKGDIAEGYSVSREKKESFPLTVTSAQKNPTAFYLCASSMRRPTEAFFGQGTRLTVV.

This clonotype was recorded a few times. The V and J genes are TRBV20-1 and TRBJ1-2; a possible D gene is TRBD1 (5 bases). The CDR3 spans 14 residues. V lost 0 bases, J lost 10 bases, and 18 bases lay in between. Germline V gene sequence: CDR1 DFQATT, CDR2 SNEGSKA (reference sequence). CDR3 residues: CSARDEGTGHSYTF. As DNA, the CDR3 is TGCAGTGCTAGAGATGAGGGGACGGGGCATTCCTACACCTTC.

The chain combines TRBV20-1 with TRBJ2-3; D unclear. V was trimmed by 0 bases and J by 4 bases, leaving 11 bases between them. This CDR3 contains 14 residues. The germline gives CDR1 DFQATT, CDR2 SNEGSKA (reference sequence). The CDR3 spells CSAREYSGADTQYF. The CDR3 DNA sequence: TGCAGTGCTAGAGAGTACAGTGGCGCAGATACGCAGTATTTT.

This clonotype appeared a few times. The chain has TRBV28 and TRBJ1-5; D unclear. Trimming took off 9 bases at V and 2 bases at J, with 17 bases between the two ends. The CDR3 contains 15 residues. Germline V gives CDR1 MDHEN, CDR2 SYDVKM. The CDR3 DNA is TGTGCCAGTCAACTGGCCGGGGTTGGCAATCAGCCCCAGCATTTT. Amino acids: CASQLAGVGNQPQHF.

This clonotype was observed a handful of times. The chain couples TRBV6-1 to TRBJ2-2; 13 nucleotides align to TRBD2. The CDR3 is 15 amino acids. V lost 7 bases, J lost 6 bases, and 5 bases stayed unmatched. CDR1 is MNHNS and CDR2 is SASEGT in the germline V gene. CDR3 bases: TGTGCCAGCACTGGGACTAGCGGGAAGCCCGGGGAGCTGTTTTTT. Amino acids: CASTGTSGKPGELFF.

This clonotype appeared a few times. The chain carries TRBV11-3 and TRBJ2-1; 7 nucleotides align to TRBD2. The CDR3 length is 15 residues. The germline V gene encodes CDR1 SGHNT and CDR2 YENEEA. V was pared by 5 bases and J by 2 bases, with 6 bases of the junction left unmatched. DNA of the CDR3: TGTGCCAGCAGCCGAAGCGGGACTACCTACAATGAGCAGTTCTTC. Encoded protein: CASSRSGTTYNEQFF.

V and J are TRBV2 and TRBJ2-7; 11 nucleotides agree with TRBD1. This CDR3 region has 13 residues. With 6 bases clipped from V and 6 bases from J, the junction kept 4 bases outside the gene matches. CDR1 SNHLY and CDR2 FYNNEI come from the germline V gene. The CDR3 bases are TGTGCCAGCAGAACGGGACAGGGGGTCGAGCAGTACTTC. Its protein product is CASRTGQGVEQYF.

The genes are TRBV19 and TRBJ1-5, with D possibly TRBD1 on 6 matching bases. Germline CDR1 reads LNHDA; CDR2 reads SQIVND (reference sequence). The CDR3 is 14 amino acids. V lost 6 bases to trimming and J lost 7 bases, with 16 bases between them. This CDR3 is CASSGRRGRQPQHF. The CDR3, as DNA: TGTGCCAGTAGCGGTCGCAGGGGTCGACAGCCCCAGCATTTT.

The V call is TRBV6-2 or TRBV6-3, the J call TRBJ2-2; D is unresolved. The germline V gene encodes CDR1 MNHEY and CDR2 SVGEGT. The CDR3 contains 15 residues. V was clipped by 5 bases and J by 0 bases, with 10 bases between them. This CDR3 is CASSRQWPNTGELFF. DNA of the CDR3: TGTGCCAGCAGTCGTCAGTGGCCGAACACCGGGGAGCTGTTTTTT.

J is TRBJ2-1 and V is TRBV2; D is unclear. The CDR3 has 13 amino acids. Looked up from germline, CDR1 is SNHLY and CDR2 is FYNNEI. V was clipped by 7 bases and J by 7 bases, with 14 bases between them. The CDR3 is CASTQRQMNEQFF. The CDR3 DNA is TGTGCCAGCACCCAACGACAAATGAATGAGCAGTTCTTC.

This clonotype was counted a few times. The chain recombines TRBV6-1 with TRBJ1-1; weak D call: TRBD1 (5 bases). CDR1 MNHNS and CDR2 SASEGT come from the germline V gene. CDR3 length equals 14 residues. Trimming cost V 6 bases and J 2 bases, with 13 bases left between them. The CDR3 sequence is CASSLRRGNTEAFF. Written as DNA, the CDR3 is TGTGCCAGCAGCCTCCGGCGGGGCAACACTGAAGCTTTCTTT.

The CDR3 loop is CASSVVSTTDTQYF. The CDR3 region has the DNA TGTGCCAGCAGCGTAGTATCGACCACAGATACGCAGTATTTT. V and J are TRBV9 and TRBJ2-3; no reliable D call. Per the germline V gene, CDR1 is SGDLS and CDR2 is YYNGEE. Trimming took off 0 bases at V and 2 bases at J, with 7 bases between the two ends. The CDR3 runs 14 residues. Full variable domain (remainder filled in from reference TRBV9 and TRBJ2-3): DSGVTQTPKHLITATGQRVTLRCSPRSGDLSVYWYQQSLDQGLQFLIQYYNGEERAKGNILERFSAQQFPDLHSELNLSSLELGDSALYFCASSVVSTTDTQYFGPGTRLTVL.

The chain recombines TRBV28 with TRBJ1-5; D may be TRBD1 (5 bases). Germline V CDR1 and CDR2: MDHEN, SYDVKM. The CDR3 spans 17 residues. V lost 0 bases to trimming and J lost 2 bases, with 14 bases between them. CDR3 sequence: CASSLWLGQGGNQPQHF. In nucleotides, the CDR3 is TGTGCCAGCAGTTTATGGTTGGGCCAGGGAGGCAATCAGCCCCAGCATTTT.

The chain couples TRBV20-1 to TRBJ2-3, with 8 bases lining up with TRBD2. This CDR3 spans 13 amino acids. J was trimmed by 7 bases and V by 1 base; bases with no gene match: 4. Germline V gene data show CDR1 as DFQATT and CDR2 as SNEGSKA (reference sequence). Here the CDR3 DNA reads TGCAGTGCTAGAGCAACTAGCGGTTATACGCAGTATTTT. Translating it yields CSARATSGYTQYF.

The sample holds a few counts of this clonotype. The chain employs TRBV7-2 and TRBJ1-1, with no clear D. Trimming cost V 3 bases and J 0 bases, with 5 bases left between them. Germline loops: CDR1 SGHTA, CDR2 FQGNSA. This CDR3 contains 13 residues. The CDR3 DNA follows: TGTGCCAGCAGCTTTCTTGTGAACACTGAAGCTTTCTTT. This codes for CASSFLVNTEAFF.

The J gene is TRBJ1-6, the V gene TRBV4-3; the match to TRBD1 covers 8 bases. Germline CDR1 LGHNA, CDR2 YSLEER. The CDR3 is made up of 15 amino acids. The ends lost 0 bases at V and 9 bases at J; junction bases unmatched: 4. The CDR3 is CASSQDRQGSSPLHF. CDR3 in DNA: TGCGCCAGCAGCCAAGATAGACAGGGGAGTTCACCCCTCCACTTT.

The CDR3 bases are TGTGCCAGCAGCCAGTCGGTTGGGCATTTCAATCAGCCCCAGCATTTT. Protein sequence: CASSQSVGHFNQPQHF. The V gene is TRBV28, the J gene TRBJ1-5; D is undetermined. The CDR3 runs to 16 residues. CDR1 and CDR2 from the germline V gene are MDHEN and SYDVKM. V lost 6 bases to trimming and J lost 3 bases, with 18 bases between them.

This clonotype was detected a few times. The rearrangement uses TRBV7-9 and TRBJ2-5; 12 nucleotides agree with TRBD2. Germline V gives CDR1 SEHNR, CDR2 FQNEAQ (reference sequence). V was clipped by 1 base and J by 5 bases; unmatched bases: 2. The CDR3 covers 15 residues. CDR3 nucleotides: TGTGCCAGCAGCTTAGGGACTAGCGGGGTGGAGACCCAGTACTTC. Translation: CASSLGTSGVETQYF.

The chain links TRBV27 to TRBJ1-2; 7 positions agree with TRBD1. Germline CDR1 and CDR2: MNHEY and SMNVEV (reference sequence). V lost 3 bases and J lost 6; bases outside the gene matches: 7. The length of the CDR3 is 14 residues. CDR3 protein: CASSFRRQGNGYTF. The CDR3 nucleotides read TGTGCCAGCAGTTTCAGAAGACAGGGTAATGGCTACACCTTC.